This T cell receptor (beta chain) was documented in a study of shared clonotypes between healthy human individuals. About this clone: Antigen unknown.

Here immunoSEQ multiplex PCR was the method, and the copy in TCRdb shows in-frame clones only, minus some. The table has roughly 680,000 clones, around 77% seen once. V lost 4 bases to trimming and J lost 8 bases; unmatched junction nucleotides: 7. In germline, CDR1 is SNHLY, CDR2 FYNNEI. This CDR3 has 14 amino acids. Nashville, Tennessee was home to all donors, each a Caucasian adult. Broader study findings: Generation probability values for non-shared clonotypes were lower than those for clonotypes shared by all four donors. Naive subsets generally had larger estimated richness than memory subsets.

The rearrangement links TRBV2 to TRBJ1-5; 8 nucleotides match TRBD1. The sequencing sample was made of memory CD4+ T cells sorted from blood. The subset denotes: CD45RA-negative fraction. The TCR originated in a woman in her thirties in good health. The CDR3 DNA follows: TGTGCCAGCAGTGCACAGGGGGGCACAGAGCCCCAGCATTTT. This gives the protein CASSAQGGTEPQHF.